This section outlines one T cell receptor (beta chain) sequence together with its context. The table came from immunoSEQ multiplex PCR; TCRdb's copy has only in-frame clones and leaves some out. The sample shows a few hundred thousand clones, around 92% of them seen only once. The data stem from a study of blood T cell repertoires in COVID-19. Categorization into cohorts depended on clinical history that participants reported. This clonotype was sampled from a woman aged 25 to 39 who had recovered from COVID-19. The source material was PBMCs or T cells enriched from blood (not recorded which).

This CDR3 is CASSTQGAIRSSGNTIYF. CDR3 bases: TGTGCCAGTAGTACACAGGGGGCTATCCGAAGCTCTGGAAACACCATATATTTT. The chain links TRBV19 to TRBJ1-3, with 9 nucleotides matching TRBD1. This CDR3 is 18 amino acids long. The V and J ends lost 4 bases and 0 bases, in that order; junction bases with no gene match: 10. Looked up from germline, CDR1 is LNHDA and CDR2 is SQIVND (reference sequence).